Shown below are 14 T cell receptor beta chains from a single sample sequenced in a study of blood T cells in healthy people across ages. PCR was performed a second time for about 7 to 12 cycles using a sample-barcoded 5' primer and a J-beta primer mix. From the 5' RACE reads, TCRdb called clonotypes with MiXCR, one entry per CDR3 protein. Of approximately 830,000 distinct CDR3 sequences detected, approximately 67% appear once; the ten largest clones hold about a quarter. The specimen was blood. The source is a man aged 30 to 39 in good health.

CDR3 bases: TGTGCCAGCACCCTAGCGGTTACGGGGGCCTACGAGCAGTTCTTC. Protein product: CASTLAVTGAYEQFF. The chain carries TRBV7-2 and TRBJ2-1, with D tentatively TRBD2 (7 bases). V lost 7 bases and J lost 10, with 23 bases in between. Per germline, CDR1 SGHTA and CDR2 FQGNSA. This CDR3 has 15 residues.

The chain recombines TRBV7-2 with TRBJ2-7; TRBD2 is a possible D gene (7 bases). CDR1 is SGHTA, CDR2 FQGNSA, per germline. Trimming removed 5 bases from V and 0 bases from J, with 20 bases in between. This CDR3 spans 17 amino acids. The CDR3 DNA reads TGTGCCAGCAGCGGAAGGGGGGGGCTAATATACTCCTACGAGCAGTACTTC. Encoded protein: CASSGRGGLIYSYEQYF. The variable domain in full, completed from reference TRBV7-2 and TRBJ2-7, reads GAGVSQSPSNKVTEKGKDVELRCDPISGHTALYWYRQSLGQGLEFLIYFQGNSAPDKSGLPSDRFSAERTGGSVSTLTIQRTQQEDSAVYLCASSGRGGLIYSYEQYFGPGTRLTVT.

This clonotype was picked up a small number of times. The rearrangement uses TRBV28 and TRBJ1-2; D gene unclear. Trimming removed 2 bases from V and 1 base from J, with 5 bases in between. The CDR3 runs to 13 residues. From germline, CDR1 is MDHEN and CDR2 SYDVKM. The CDR3 DNA follows: TGTGCCAGCAGTTTACCTTTTAACTATGGCTACACCTTC. Its translation is CASSLPFNYGYTF.

This clonotype appeared once. The chain couples TRBV15 to TRBJ2-7; D unresolved. Germline V gene sequence: CDR1 LNHNV, CDR2 YYDKDF (reference sequence). V gave up 8 bases and J gave up 0 bases, with 17 bases separating them. The CDR3 has 15 amino acids. CDR3 bases: TGTGCCACCCAACAAAACACCGGTAGCTCCTACGAGCAGTACTTC. Translation gives CATQQNTGSSYEQYF.

The chain employs TRBV13 and TRBJ2-1, with D possibly called TRBD1 or TRBD2 (5 bases each). The CDR3 length is 14 residues. Trimming cost V 5 bases and J 5 bases, with 13 bases left between them. Looked up from germline, CDR1 is PRHDT and CDR2 is FYEKMQ (reference sequence). CDR3 in amino acids: CASSGTSLNNEQFF. The CDR3 nucleotides read TGTGCCAGCAGCGGGACCAGCCTGAACAATGAGCAGTTCTTC.

V and J are TRBV20-1 and TRBJ2-4; 11 positions agree with TRBD1. The DNA end favors TRBJ2-7, so the J call may be wrong. The CDR3 is 14 residues long. Germline assignment: CDR1 DFQATT and CDR2 SNEGSKA (reference sequence). DNA for the CDR3: TGCAGTGCTAAAGGGACAGGGGGAAGCTACGAGCAGTACTTC. This codes for CSAKGTGGSYEQYF.

This clonotype was observed a handful of times. This chain connects TRBV29-1 to TRBJ2-7; tentatively, D is TRBD1 (6 bases). In germline, CDR1 is SQVTM, CDR2 ANQGSEA. The CDR3 is made up of 12 amino acids. The V gene lost 6 bases and the J gene lost 5 bases, with 14 bases spanning the gap. The CDR3 spells CSVAGTQNEQYF. The CDR3, as DNA: TGCAGCGTCGCCGGGACACAGAACGAGCAGTACTTC.

V gene TRBV20-1 combines with J gene TRBJ2-7; 9 bases fit TRBD1. V shed 5 bases and J 7 bases; nucleotides not matched to a gene: 9. The CDR3 runs to 13 residues. In germline, CDR1 is DFQATT, CDR2 SNEGSKA (reference sequence). The CDR3 spells CSAAGTGQGEQYF. The CDR3 nucleotides read TGCAGTGCTGCTGGGACAGGGCAGGGAGAGCAGTACTTC.

The V call is TRBV28, the J call TRBJ1-4, with 7 bases identical to TRBD1. The CDR3 totals 14 residues. V was pared by 6 bases and J by 4 bases, with 5 bases of the junction left unmatched. CDR1 is MDHEN, CDR2 SYDVKM, per germline. CDR3 in amino acids: CASRWSGGNEKLFF. The CDR3 DNA follows: TGTGCCAGCAGGTGGTCAGGGGGTAATGAAAAACTGTTTTTT.

The V call is TRBV15, the J call TRBJ2-7; 8 bases match TRBD1. Germline loops: CDR1 LNHNV, CDR2 YYDKDF (reference sequence). The V and J ends lost 0 bases and 3 bases, in that order; junction bases with no gene match: 4. CDR3 size: 15 residues. As DNA, the CDR3 is TGTGCCACCAGCAGAGATCCGGGACAGGACTACGAGCAGTACTTC. Its protein product is CATSRDPGQDYEQYF.

V usage is TRBV4-2 and J usage is TRBJ2-3, with 7 bases matching TRBD1. This CDR3 region has 16 residues. After removal of 0 bases from V and 0 bases from J, the junction contained 3 bases not matched to a gene. Germline V gives CDR1 LGHNA, CDR2 YNFKEQ. The CDR3 spells CASSQDLGQSTDTQYF. CDR3 DNA: TGTGCCAGCAGCCAAGACTTGGGACAGAGCACAGATACGCAGTATTTT.

The J gene is TRBJ2-1, the V gene TRBV28; 9 bases map to TRBD2. CDR1 MDHEN and CDR2 SYDVKM come from the germline V gene. The length of the CDR3 is 15 residues. Trimming cost V 2 bases and J 7 bases; bases outside gene matches: 6. The CDR3 DNA reads as TGTGCCAGCAGTTTAGTGGGCGGGGGGGCTAATGAGCAGTTCTTC. Translated, it gives CASSLVGGGANEQFF.

The sample holds a few counts of this clonotype. The chain has TRBV7-3 and TRBJ2-7; 7 positions agree with TRBD1. Unmatched junction bases numbered 3, after V lost 1 base and J lost 6 bases. The CDR3 spans 13 residues. Germline loops: CDR1 SGHTA, CDR2 FQGTGA. The CDR3 region has the DNA TGTGCCAGCAGCTTAAAAGGGGGCGGCGAGCAGTACTTC. As protein: CASSLKGGGEQYF.

Many counts were recorded for this clonotype. This chain joins TRBV6-6 and TRBJ1-5; D is uncertain. CDR1 MNHNY and CDR2 SVGAGI come from the germline V gene (reference sequence). CDR3 size: 14 residues. The ends were cut back, 2 bases at V and 1 base at J, with 6 bases in the middle. The CDR3 loop is CASSYTGSNQPQHF. The CDR3 DNA reads TGTGCCAGCAGTTACACGGGGAGCAATCAGCCCCAGCATTTT.